This T cell receptor (beta chain) was profiled in a study of cytomegalovirus exposure and HLA in healthy donors. The CDR3 has 14 amino acids. Germline assignment: CDR1 SEHNR and CDR2 FQNEAQ (reference sequence). V was cut by 6 bases and J by 1 base, with 12 bases left in between. The PCR had 60 Vbeta and 13 Jbeta primers. This table comes from immunoSEQ multiplex PCR, and its TCRdb copy is limited to in-frame clones, with some not included. The sample's table shows about 130,000 clones. Sequencing was carried out using PBMCs. This TCR was sampled from a man in his late teens or twenties in good health and CMV-seronegative. This chain links TRBV7-9 with TRBJ1-1; D may be TRBD1 (5 bases). DNA for the CDR3: TGTGCCAGCAGACCACCCGACAGGAACACTGAAGCTTTCTTT. It is translated as CASRPPDRNTEAFF.